The rows below give T cell receptor beta chains drawn from one sample of a study of OX40 agonist ivuxolimab in advanced cancers. The data were produced by immunoSEQ multiplex PCR, yet TCRdb's version contains in-frame clones alone and is incomplete. This sample has 50,000 to 70,000 clones, with around 88% found just once. The sequencing used CD4+ or CD8+ T cells sorted from blood, collected in a trial of the OX40 agonist ivuxolimab. These receptors came from an adult with an advanced solid tumor such as melanoma, head and neck, liver or kidney cancer. Both conserved end residues are part of each CDR3. A D gene is named only where the DNA matches it firmly. Not all rows give a size; the values are once, few, many and, for expanded clones, a class.

size: .; length: 15; D: .; J: TRBJ1-4; V: TRBV5-8; CDR3: CASSPTGHRNEKLFF; DNA: TGTGCCAGCAGCCCGACGGGACACCGTAATGAAAAACTGTTTTTT
size: .; length: 13; D: .; J: TRBJ2-5; V: TRBV5-4; CDR3: CASSWDSQETQYF; DNA: TGTGCCAGCAGCTGGGACTCCCAAGAGACCCAGTACTTC
size: .; length: 17; D: TRBD2; J: TRBJ2-1; V: TRBV4-2; CDR3: CASSQTGLAGVYNEQFF; DNA: TGTGCCAGCAGCCAGACCGGCTTAGCGGGAGTGTACAATGAGCAGTTCTTC
size: .; length: 16; D: TRBD1; J: TRBJ2-7; V: TRBV11-2; CDR3: CASSQRTGQGAVGQYF; DNA: TGTGCCAGCAGCCAAAGGACGGGGCAGGGGGCGGTGGGGCAGTACTTC
size: .; length: 14; D: .; J: TRBJ2-4; V: TRBV5-6; CDR3: CASSRVGLENIQYF; DNA: TGTGCCAGCAGCCGGGTGGGACTCGAAAACATTCAGTACTTC
size: .; length: 13; D: .; J: TRBJ1-5; V: TRBV6-1; CDR3: CASMREGNQPQHF; DNA: TGTGCCAGCATGAGGGAAGGCAATCAGCCCCAGCATTTT
size: .; length: 14; D: TRBD1; J: TRBJ2-7; V: TRBV19; CDR3: CASSALDRLNEQYF; DNA: TGTGCCAGTAGTGCTTTGGACAGGCTCAACGAGCAGTACTTC
size: .; length: 15; D: .; J: TRBJ2-1; V: TRBV15; CDR3: CATEAEGLLYNEQFF; DNA: TGTGCCACAGAAGCGGAGGGGCTCCTCTACAATGAGCAGTTCTTC
size: .; length: 15; D: .; J: TRBJ2-7; V: TRBV4-2; CDR3: CASSQERGAFREQYF; DNA: TGTGCCAGCAGCCAAGAGAGAGGAGCTTTTCGCGAGCAGTACTTC
size: .; length: 16; D: TRBD1; J: TRBJ1-4; V: TRBV15; CDR3: CATSRGQGRANEKLFF; DNA: TGTGCCACCAGCAGGGGACAGGGAAGGGCAAATGAAAAACTGTTTTTT
size: .; length: 14; D: TRBD1; J: TRBJ1-1; V: TRBV27; CDR3: CASSFRDRRTEAFF; DNA: TGTGCCAGCAGTTTCCGGGACAGGCGCACTGAAGCTTTCTTT
size: .; length: 15; D: .; J: TRBJ1-2; V: TRBV2; CDR3: CASSEKVYANYGYTF; DNA: TGTGCCAGCAGTGAGAAGGTTTACGCTAACTATGGCTACACCTTC
size: .; length: 16; D: TRBD2; J: TRBJ2-1; V: TRBV7-8; CDR3: CASSPDPGRVDNEQFF; DNA: TGTGCCAGCAGCCCCGACCCAGGGAGGGTCGACAATGAGCAGTTCTTC
size: .; length: 16; D: TRBD2; J: TRBJ2-3; V: TRBV28; CDR3: CASNSGGTVSTDTQYF; DNA: TGTGCCAGTAACAGCGGGGGGACGGTTAGCACAGATACGCAGTATTTT
size: .; length: 13; D: TRBD1; J: TRBJ1-4; V: TRBV2; CDR3: CASRGTENEKLFF; DNA: TGTGCCAGCAGGGGGACAGAGAATGAAAAACTGTTTTTT
size: .; length: 17; D: TRBD1; J: TRBJ1-3; V: TRBV15; CDR3: CATSRDQGAGSGNTIYF; DNA: TGTGCCACCAGCAGAGACCAGGGGGCCGGCTCTGGAAACACCATATATTTT
size: .; length: 13; D: .; J: TRBJ1-6; V: TRBV30; CDR3: CAWSVREGSPLHF; DNA: TGTGCCTGGAGTGTACGGGAGGGCTCACCCCTCCACTTT
size: .; length: 12; D: TRBD1; J: TRBJ2-1; V: TRBV28; CDR3: CASSLDRGQQFF; DNA: TGTGCCAGCAGTTTAGACAGGGGACAGCAGTTCTTC
size: .; length: 15; D: .; J: TRBJ2-3; V: TRBV18; CDR3: CASSPLGTLTDTQYF; DNA: TGTGCCAGCTCACCACTAGGGACTCTAACAGATACGCAGTATTTT
size: once; length: 15; D: TRBD2; J: TRBJ2-7; V: TRBV19; CDR3: CASSTLAGGASEQYF; DNA: TGTGCCAGTAGTACTTTAGCGGGAGGGGCTTCCGAGCAGTACTTC
size: .; length: 15; D: .; J: TRBJ1-1; V: TRBV6-5; CDR3: CASSTTGVSSQEAFF; DNA: TGTGCCAGCAGTACGACCGGAGTCTCGTCCCAGGAAGCTTTCTTT
size: .; length: 15; D: TRBD1; J: TRBJ1-2; V: TRBV19; CDR3: CASSSDRGLNYGYTF; DNA: TGTGCCAGTAGTTCCGACAGGGGGCTTAACTATGGCTACACCTTC
size: .; length: 15; D: TRBD1; J: TRBJ2-4; V: TRBV6-5; CDR3: CASSPDRDVKNIQYF; DNA: TGTGCCAGCAGCCCAGACAGGGACGTCAAAAACATTCAGTACTTC
size: .; length: 14; D: .; J: TRBJ2-1; V: TRBV5-1; CDR3: CASSLGRVYNEQFF; DNA: TGCGCCAGCAGCTTGGGGCGGGTGTACAATGAGCAGTTCTTC